One sample yielded the 21 T cell receptor beta chains listed below, sequenced in a study of shared clonotypes between healthy human individuals. The data were produced by immunoSEQ multiplex PCR, yet TCRdb's version contains in-frame clones alone and is incomplete. The sample includes about 2 million clones, 85% to 95% seen only once; the top ten take roughly 0.13%. The sample consisted of naive CD4+ T cells sorted from blood. The subset denotes: CD45RA+ positively selected. These receptors all stem from a man between 18 and 29 years old in good health.

The CDR3 protein is CASRGLGSTSNYGYTF. The CDR3 nucleotides are TGCGCCAGCAGGGGTCTGGGGAGTACTAGTAACTATGGCTACACCTTC. This rearrangement joins TRBV5-1 to TRBJ1-2; the D is unclear. Germline V gene data show CDR1 as SGHRS and CDR2 as YFSETQ. The V gene lost 5 bases and the J gene lost 1 base, with 18 bases spanning the gap. CDR3 length equals 16 residues.

The chain is built from TRBV5-1 and TRBJ2-5, with 9 nucleotides matching TRBD2. V shed 4 bases, J shed 4 bases, and the junction held 14 bases outside the gene matches. The CDR3 loop spans 17 amino acids. Germline V CDR1 and CDR2: SGHRS, YFSETQ. The CDR3 DNA sequence: TGCGCCAGCAGCCCAAAAACCGGACTAGCGACCGTAGAGACCCAGTACTTC. It is translated as CASSPKTGLATVETQYF.

The J gene is TRBJ2-1, the V gene TRBV18; D is possibly TRBD1 (6 bases). The germline CDR1 and CDR2 sequences are KGHSH and LQKENI. The CDR3 is made up of 14 amino acids. V gave up 4 bases and J gave up 4 bases, with 11 bases separating them. CDR3 in DNA: TGTGCCAGCTCACAAGTGGGACAATACAATGAGCAGTTCTTC. Protein sequence: CASSQVGQYNEQFF.

V usage is TRBV18 and J usage is TRBJ1-5; D is possibly TRBD1 (5 bases). CDR1 and CDR2 from the germline V gene are KGHSH and LQKENI. This CDR3 has 18 amino acids. V lost 3 bases and J lost 1, with 19 bases in between. The CDR3 DNA is TGTGCCAGCTCACCCGGAGCACCAGGGTTAATAAGCAATCAGCCCCAGCATTTT. It is translated as CASSPGAPGLISNQPQHF.

The chain combines TRBV19 with TRBJ2-3; possible D gene TRBD2, 6 bases. Trimming took off 1 base at V and 0 bases at J, with 11 bases between the two ends. The CDR3 sequence is 16 residues long. The germline CDR1 and CDR2 sequences are LNHDA and SQIVND (reference sequence). The CDR3, as DNA: TGTGCCAGTAGTATAGGCGGGCGGGAAAGCACAGATACGCAGTATTTT. Protein product: CASSIGGRESTDTQYF. Complete variable domain (other parts from reference TRBV19 and TRBJ2-3): DGGITQSPKYLFRKEGQNVTLSCEQNLNHDAMYWYRQDPGQGLRLIYYSQIVNDFQKGDIAEGYSVSREKKESFPLTVTSAQKNPTAFYLCASSIGGRESTDTQYFGPGTRLTVL.

This clone has a single count. The genes are TRBV5-6 and TRBJ2-1; the match to TRBD2 covers 7 bases. The trim removed 2 bases at V and 10 bases at J, leaving 6 bases unmatched. The germline V gene has CDR1 SGHDT and CDR2 YYEEEE. This CDR3 contains 13 residues. The CDR3 DNA reads TGTGCCAGCAGCTTTAGACTAGCTAGCGAGCAGTTCTTC. This encodes CASSFRLASEQFF.

This clone was counted ten times or more. Other DNA sequences from this sample encode an identical CDR3 as well. The V call is TRBV30, the J call TRBJ1-2; no firm D call. This CDR3 region has 11 residues. With 0 bases removed from V and 5 bases from J, the gap between germline ends came to 4 bases. In germline, CDR1 is GTSNPN, CDR2 SVGIG (reference sequence). CDR3 nucleotide sequence: TGTGCCTGGAGTGTACGTTATGGCTACACCTTC. As protein: CAWSVRYGYTF.

The rearrangement links TRBV10-3 to TRBJ1-5, with D possibly matching TRBD1 (5 bases). The germline CDR1 and CDR2 sequences are ENHRY and SYGVKD. The V end lost 2 bases, the J end lost 7 bases, and 9 bases lay between the germline ends. The CDR3 is 13 amino acids. The CDR3 loop is CAISEEGRQPQHF. CDR3 in DNA: TGTGCCATCAGTGAGGAGGGGCGGCAGCCCCAGCATTTT.

The V and J genes are TRBV7-2 and TRBJ2-1; the match to TRBD2 covers 11 bases. In germline, CDR1 is SGHTA, CDR2 FQGNSA. J lost 6 bases, V lost 3 bases, and 4 bases had no gene match. The CDR3 has 15 amino acids. The CDR3 loop reads CASSFSGGASNEQFF. As DNA, the CDR3 is TGTGCCAGCAGCTTTAGCGGGGGGGCATCCAATGAGCAGTTCTTC.

This chain joins TRBV2 and TRBJ2-1, with 13 nucleotides matching TRBD2. The CDR3 extends over 13 amino acids. The trim removed 6 bases at V and 8 bases at J, leaving 1 base unmatched. CDR1 and CDR2 from the germline V gene are SNHLY and FYNNEI. The CDR3 bases are TGTGCCAGCAGAGGACTAGCGGGGGATGAGCAGTTCTTC. Translated, it gives CASRGLAGDEQFF.

As for this clone: This sample also contains other DNA sequences that code for the same CDR3. The chain recombines TRBV9 with TRBJ1-1; maybe TRBD1 (5 bases). The V end was cut by 0 bases, the J end by 2 bases, with 8 bases between. This CDR3 region has 14 residues. The germline CDR1 and CDR2 sequences are SGDLS and YYNGEE. CDR3: CASSVAGGNTEAFF. CDR3 DNA sequence: TGTGCCAGCAGCGTAGCTGGGGGAAACACTGAAGCTTTCTTT.

J is TRBJ1-2 and V is TRBV5-1, with D tentatively TRBD1 (6 bases). The V gene's germline CDR1 is SGHRS and CDR2 YFSETQ. The V gene lost 0 bases and the J gene lost 8 bases, with 17 bases spanning the gap. The length of the CDR3 is 15 residues. This chain's CDR3 is CASSLEPTGLGGYTF. Here the CDR3 DNA reads TGCGCCAGCAGCTTGGAACCTACAGGGTTAGGCGGCTACACCTTC. The complete variable domain, with remaining parts taken from reference TRBV5-1 and TRBJ1-2, reads KAGVTQTPRYLIKTRGQQVTLSCSPISGHRSVSWYQQTPGQGLQFLFEYFSETQRNKGNFPGRFSGRQFSNSRSEMNVSTLELGDSALYLCASSLEPTGLGGYTFGSGTRLTVV.

V gene TRBV6-1 combines with J gene TRBJ1-2, with 7 bases lining up with TRBD1. Germline V CDR1 and CDR2: MNHNS, SASEGT. The V segment lost 6 bases and the J segment 3 bases; nucleotides outside the gene matches: 10. The CDR3 runs 15 residues. CDR3 sequence: CASSGGGQGDYGYTF. The DNA of the CDR3 is TGTGCCAGCAGCGGAGGCGGGCAGGGGGACTATGGCTACACCTTC.

This clone appeared a few times. The chain combines TRBV10-3 with TRBJ2-1; TRBD2 aligns across 9 bases. This CDR3 contains 15 residues. Per germline, CDR1 ENHRY and CDR2 SYGVKD. The J segment lost 5 bases and the V segment lost 4 bases, leaving 6 bases of the junction unmatched. The CDR3 DNA follows: TGTGCCATCAGTGGGGCCCTAGCGGGGAACAATGAGCAGTTCTTC. The encoded protein is CAISGALAGNNEQFF.

J is TRBJ2-7 and V is TRBV10-3, with D possibly TRBD2 on 6 matching bases. This CDR3 has 14 amino acids. The V gene's germline CDR1 is ENHRY and CDR2 SYGVKD. Trimming left V 7 bases short and J 3 bases short, with 16 bases between. The CDR3 sequence: CAITSGTAYYEQYF. CDR3 in DNA: TGTGCCATCACCTCCGGGACTGCCTACTACGAGCAGTACTTC.

The sample holds one count of this clone. One end of the junction is discordant with germline, which a read error may explain. V usage is TRBV7-9 and J usage is TRBJ1-3; D unresolved. CDR1 is SEHNR, CDR2 FQNEAQ, per germline (reference sequence). The CDR3 loop spans 12 amino acids. CDR3 nucleotides: TGTGCCAGCAGCTTAGCTGGACACACCATATATTTT. It translates to CASSLAGHTIYF.

Points on this clone: At one end the junction does not follow the germline gene, possibly because of a read error. This chain joins TRBV7-7 and TRBJ2-3; 8 nucleotides align to TRBD2. The CDR3 contains 15 residues. Germline CDR1 is SSHAT and CDR2 is FNYEAQ (reference sequence). CDR3 bases: TGTGCTAGCAGCTTAGTGGCTAGCGGGACAGATACGCAGTATTTT. Its translation is CASSLVASGTDTQYF.

V gene TRBV4-3 combines with J gene TRBJ2-7; D is perhaps TRBD1 or TRBD2 (5 bases each). Germline V lookup: CDR1 LGHNA, CDR2 YSLEER. This CDR3 spans 17 amino acids. The germline V and J ends were trimmed by 0 bases and 5 bases, with 20 bases remaining between them. The CDR3 nucleotides read TGCGCCAGCAGCCAAGATCTTGACAGTTTAAGAGGGGACGAGCAGTACTTC. Translation: CASSQDLDSLRGDEQYF.

The V gene is TRBV9, the J gene TRBJ2-7, with 8 bases matching TRBD1. CDR3 length equals 16 residues. From germline, CDR1 is SGDLS and CDR2 YYNGEE. Trimming at V came to 1 base and at J to 0 bases, leaving 6 bases not matched to a gene. The CDR3 is CASSVSGDRSSYEQYF. In DNA, the CDR3 is TGTGCCAGCAGCGTAAGTGGGGACAGGAGCTCCTACGAGCAGTACTTC.

V is TRBV10-3 and J is TRBJ2-7; D ambiguous. V shed 2 bases and J shed 0 bases, with 14 bases lying between them. The CDR3 has 16 residues. CDR1 ENHRY and CDR2 SYGVKD come from the germline V gene. The CDR3 sequence: CAISEGAVVSSYEQYF. DNA of the CDR3: TGTGCCATCAGTGAGGGCGCAGTTGTCAGCTCCTACGAGCAGTACTTC.

This rearrangement joins TRBV14 to TRBJ2-5, with D uncertain. Per germline, CDR1 SGHDN and CDR2 FVKESK. The CDR3 contains 14 residues. Trimming pared 6 bases from V and 5 bases from J, leaving 16 bases between. In DNA, the CDR3 is TGTGCCAGCAGAACGCAGCTATCCTCGGAGACCCAGTACTTC. Its protein is CASRTQLSSETQYF.